This T cell receptor (beta chain) was retrieved from a study of human T cells and chemical hapten exposure. The table lists this clonotype with many counts. The library attached unique molecular identifiers to individual cDNA molecules. Under the authors' procedure: Samples contained a median of about 96,000 TCRs, with a range of roughly 23,224 to 700,000. TCRdb reprocessed the RACE reads via MiXCR and lists one record per CDR3 protein. The V and J calls reflect TCRdb's pipeline rather than the authors' work. This repertoire shows roughly 380,000 distinct CDR3 sequences, approximately 5% found once; its top ten account for approximately 2.1%. Regarding time point: patch test 1, 2 weeks after DPC sensitization. Indicated treatment: therapeutic diphenylcyclopropenone sensitization with weekly scalp DPC. Trimming shortened V by 1 base and J by 3 bases, and 10 bases separated the two germline ends. Per the germline V gene, CDR1 is SGHRS and CDR2 is YFSETQ. The CDR3 has 14 amino acids.

The chain is built from TRBV5-1 and TRBJ1-2, with a possible D match to TRBD1 (6 bases). This receptor was obtained from a woman in her fifties or sixties with alopecia areata. Some clones in this sample may be carry-over from other donors' samples. The specimen was whole blood, collected in connection with sensitization to the hapten diphenylcyclopropenone (DPC). DNA of the CDR3: TGCGCCAGCAGCTTGTCTTCAGGGGACTATGGCTACACCTTC. Translating gives CASSLSSGDYGYTF. Variable domain in full (rest from reference TRBV5-1 and TRBJ1-2): KAGVTQTPRYLIKTRGQQVTLSCSPISGHRSVSWYQQTPGQGLQFLFEYFSETQRNKGNFPGRFSGRQFSNSRSEMNVSTLELGDSALYLCASSLSSGDYGYTFGSGTRLTVV.